Following are 13 T cell receptor beta chains from one sample sequenced in a study of T-cell memory formation after mild COVID-19. Via MiXCR, TCRdb re-called the 5' RACE reads, giving one row per CDR3 protein. The sample shows hundreds of thousands of distinct CDR3 sequences, roughly 20% of them seen only once. Sample: PBMCs or a T cell subset sorted from them (not recorded which). The receptors originated from a young man who had mild COVID-19 (a few samples of this study predate the infection). Cell type and time point are not known.

By frequency in the sample, this clonotype is medium-sized. This chain uses TRBV5-1 with TRBJ2-7, with unresolved D. The germline gives CDR1 SGHRS, CDR2 YFSETQ. V lost 8 bases, J lost 1 base, and 10 bases lay in between. This CDR3 comprises 12 residues. This CDR3 is CASGFGSYEQYF. Here the CDR3 DNA reads TGCGCCAGTGGATTTGGGTCCTACGAGCAGTACTTC.

The V and J genes are TRBV3-1 and TRBJ2-3; TRBD2 is a possible D gene (5 bases). Between the trimmed V and J ends, which lost 4 bases and 4 bases, there was a span of 15 bases. Germline V lookup: CDR1 LGHDT, CDR2 YNNKEL (reference sequence). This CDR3 has 15 amino acids. In nucleotides, the CDR3 is TGTGCCAGCAGCCCCGGGGTAGCTCCGGCAGATACGCAGTATTTT. Residues: CASSPGVAPADTQYF.

The chain's CDR3 is CASSYSRGQGLNTEAFF. The CDR3 DNA reads as TGTGCCAGCAGTTACTCACGGGGACAGGGGCTGAACACTGAAGCTTTCTTT. The rearrangement joins TRBV6-2 or TRBV6-3 to TRBJ1-1; TRBD1 matches 10 bases. V was pared by 0 bases and J by 0 bases, with 4 bases of the junction left unmatched. The CDR3 sequence is 17 residues long. Germline V gene sequence: CDR1 MNHEY, CDR2 SVGEGT.

In its sample, this clonotype was seen a few times. This chain uses TRBV5-1 with TRBJ2-4; 11 bases match TRBD1. The J segment lost 8 bases and the V segment lost 4 bases, leaving 11 bases of the junction unmatched. Germline V gene lookup returns CDR1 SGHRS and CDR2 YFSETQ. There are 16 residues in the CDR3. As DNA, the CDR3 is TGCGCCAGCAGCCCCCTGGACAGGGGGCAGCACGACATTCAGTACTTC. It specifies CASSPLDRGQHDIQYF.

V usage is TRBV6-5 and J usage is TRBJ1-1; 7 bases match TRBD1. Germline CDR1 MNHEY, CDR2 SVGAGI. The V segment lost 4 bases and the J segment 3 bases; nucleotides outside the gene matches: 5. The CDR3 extends over 14 amino acids. The CDR3 is CASSFFTGDTEAFF. The CDR3 DNA reads TGTGCCAGCAGTTTCTTTACAGGGGACACTGAAGCTTTCTTT.

The chain recombines TRBV5-6 with TRBJ2-7; D is ambiguous. V was pared by 4 bases and J by 6 bases, with 11 bases between. Germline values: CDR1 SGHDT, CDR2 YYEEEE. This CDR3 region has 12 residues. The CDR3 here is CASSPGRGEQYF. The CDR3 coding sequence is TGTGCCAGCAGCCCTGGACGAGGCGAGCAGTACTTC. Looking up the rest from reference TRBV5-6 and TRBJ2-7 gives the full variable domain: DAGVTQSPTHLIKTRGQQVTLRCSPKSGHDTVSWYQQALGQGPQFIFQYYEEEERQRGNFPDRFSGHQFPNYSSELNVNALLLGDSALYLCASSPGRGEQYFGPGTRLTVT.

This chain joins TRBV3-1 and TRBJ1-2, with D uncertain. The CDR3 has 11 residues. Deletions cut 1 base from V and 5 bases from J, with 2 bases between. CDR1 is LGHDT, CDR2 YNNKEL, per germline (reference sequence). Written as DNA, the CDR3 is TGTGCCAGCAGCCAAGTTTATGGCTACACCTTC. It is translated as CASSQVYGYTF.

The genes are TRBV12-3 or TRBV12-4 and TRBJ1-1, with a tentative D call TRBD1 (6 bases). The ends were cut back, 6 bases at V and 4 bases at J, with 12 bases in the middle. The CDR3 contains 13 residues. The CDR3 protein is CASSETQGTEAFF. The CDR3 nucleotides are TGTGCCAGCAGCGAAACACAGGGCACTGAAGCTTTCTTT.

The sample holds a few counts of this clonotype. The chain carries TRBV4-1 and TRBJ1-1; TRBD1 might be the D (5 bases). V was shortened by 4 bases and J by 4 bases, with 13 bases between the two germline ends. The CDR3 runs 14 residues. Germline-derived CDR1 and CDR2 are MGHRA and YSYEKL. The CDR3 sequence: CASSPSRVGTEAFF. The CDR3 DNA reads as TGCGCCAGCAGCCCAAGCAGGGTCGGCACTGAAGCTTTCTTT.

This clonotype was counted once. The CDR3 region has the DNA TGTGCCAGCAGAGTAGCGGTCGCAGATACGCAGTATTTT. Protein product: CASRVAVADTQYF. The rearrangement joins TRBV6-2 or TRBV6-3 to TRBJ2-3; perhaps TRBD2 as D (6 bases). CDR3 length: 13 residues. The V gene lost 6 bases and the J gene lost 4 bases, with 11 bases spanning the gap. The germline V gene encodes CDR1 MNHEY and CDR2 SVGEGT.

This chain uses TRBV5-1 with TRBJ2-7, with a weak D call TRBD2 (7 bases). CDR3 length: 15 amino acids. V lost 4 bases, J lost 4 bases, and 18 bases lay in between. Germline CDR1 SGHRS, CDR2 YFSETQ. The CDR3 bases are TGCGCCAGCAGCCCCCGGGGGGCGTCGGTATACGAGCAGTACTTC. Amino acid sequence: CASSPRGASVYEQYF.

This clonotype was counted between two and nine times. The rearrangement links TRBV7-2 to TRBJ1-3, with a weak D call TRBD1 (5 bases). The CDR3 extends over 18 amino acids. V was trimmed by 5 bases and J by 0 bases, leaving 20 bases between them. Germline CDR1 SGHTA, CDR2 FQGNSA. For the CDR3, the DNA is TGTGCCAGCAGCAGACTCCTGGGACGGATAAGCTCTGGAAACACCATATATTTT. Amino acids: CASSRLLGRISSGNTIYF. Full variable domain (outside the CDR3, taken from reference TRBV7-2 and TRBJ1-3): GAGVSQSPSNKVTEKGKDVELRCDPISGHTALYWYRQSLGQGLEFLIYFQGNSAPDKSGLPSDRFSAERTGGSVSTLTIQRTQQEDSAVYLCASSRLLGRISSGNTIYFGEGSWLTVV.

This clonotype was picked up a small number of times. V gene TRBV6-5 combines with J gene TRBJ2-3, with D unclear. In germline, CDR1 is MNHEY, CDR2 SVGAGI. V lost 5 bases and J lost 4, with 13 bases in between. This CDR3 contains 14 residues. CDR3 loop: CASSPPFRADTQYF. In nucleotides, the CDR3 is TGTGCCAGCAGTCCCCCGTTTCGGGCAGATACGCAGTATTTT.